These T cell receptor beta chains were read from a single sample in a study of T cell responses to AZD1222 COVID-19 vaccine. Sequencing used immunoSEQ multiplex PCR; TCRdb keeps in-frame clones, though not all of them. The sample holds 150,000 to 200,000 clones; around nine tenths are singletons and the top ten take roughly 12%. Here the sequenced sample was peripheral blood, taken 28 days after the second AZD1222 dose. The receptor source for this set is an adult who received the AZD1222 COVID-19 vaccine. CDR3s include the opening cysteine and the closing phenylalanine or tryptophan. Each record gives: clone size, D gene, J gene, V gene, CDR3 DNA, CDR3 protein. A D gene is named only where the DNA matches it firmly. Expanded clones are given a class, and other clones once, few, many or no size at all.

>NA|NA|TRBJ1-6|TRBV5-1
TGCGCCAGCAGCTTGGGGGCAGACCTTAATTCACCCCTCCACTTT
CASSLGADLNSPLHF
>NA|NA|TRBJ1-5|TRBV30
TGTGCCTGGAGTGTACTGAGGAGCAATCAGCCCCAGCATTTT
CAWSVLRSNQPQHF
>NA|NA|TRBJ2-5|TRBV30
TGTGCCTGGAGTGCTTCCCAAGAGACCCAGTACTTC
CAWSASQETQYF
>once|NA|TRBJ1-2|TRBV19
TGTGCCAGTAGTATAGACGGCAGAACCCCCTTCCGTGGCTACACCTTC
CASSIDGRTPFRGYTF
>NA|NA|TRBJ2-7|TRBV5-1
TGCGCCAGCAGCCCACTGCCCCTACAACCGAGCTCCTACGAGCAGTACTTC
CASSPLPLQPSSYEQYF
>NA|TRBD1|TRBJ2-7|TRBV7-8
TGTGCCAGCAGCTTAGGGGACAGGGGTGATGGGGAGCAGTACTTC
CASSLGDRGDGEQYF
>NA|NA|TRBJ1-5|TRBV7-9
TGTGCCAGCAGCTTAGCATCTAGGGAGCCCCAGCATTTT
CASSLASREPQHF
>once|NA|TRBJ1-1|TRBV5-1
TGCGCCAGCAGCCCCCGGCCCCGGACCGCGAACACTGAAGCTTTCTTT
CASSPRPRTANTEAFF
>NA|TRBD2|TRBJ2-7|TRBV9
TGTGCCAGCAGCGTAGTGACTAGCGGGAGCTCCTACGAGCAGTACTTC
CASSVVTSGSSYEQYF
>NA|NA|TRBJ2-3|TRBV5-1
TGCGCCAGCAGCTTGTTGGACGGACAAGATACGCAGTATTTT
CASSLLDGQDTQYF
>NA|NA|TRBJ1-5|TRBV29-1
TGCAGCGTTGGGCATAGCAATCAGCCCCAGCATTTT
CSVGHSNQPQHF
>NA|TRBD1|TRBJ1-1|TRBV23-1
TGCGCCAGCAGTCAAGAAACAGGGGGCGAGAGGACTGAAGCTTTCTTT
CASSQETGGERTEAFF
>NA|NA|TRBJ2-5|TRBV12-1
TGTGCCAGCAGCTTTCTGGGGGCTGTTGAAGAGACCCAGTACTTC
CASSFLGAVEETQYF
>NA|TRBD1|TRBJ2-6|TRBV10-3
TGTGCCATCAGTGAGTCGGCCGGGACAGCTAGCTCTGGGGCCAACGTCCTGACTTTC
CAISESAGTASSGANVLTF
>few|TRBD2|TRBJ2-4|TRBV7-8
TGTGCCAGCAGCTTAGCGTCCCTAGCGGGGTTTCCCAAAAACATTCAGTACTTC
CASSLASLAGFPKNIQYF
>NA|NA|TRBJ1-5|TRBV19
TGTGCCAGTAGTATAGATGCAGGGCCTAATCAGCCCCAGCATTTT
CASSIDAGPNQPQHF
>NA|TRBD1|TRBJ1-3|TRBV7-9
TGTGCCAGCAGCTTCGGACAGGGGGGAGGAAACACCATATATTTT
CASSFGQGGGNTIYF
>NA|NA|TRBJ1-1|TRBV7-9
TGTGCCAGCAGCCCACATCTTTCGACAAGCCCTGAAGCTTTCTTT
CASSPHLSTSPEAFF